This T cell receptor beta chain was retrieved from a study of T-cell memory formation after mild COVID-19. TCRdb called the 5' RACE reads again in MiXCR, with one record for every CDR3 protein. The sample yields under 300,000 distinct CDR3 sequences, about a sixth seen once. Germline V gives CDR1 KGHSH, CDR2 LQKENI. The V and J ends lost 5 bases and 0 bases respectively, with 7 bases between them. This CDR3 has 13 amino acids. The specimen was PBMCs or a T cell subset sorted from them (not recorded which). The V and J genes are TRBV18 and TRBJ1-1; D unclear. This TCR was sampled from a man between 18 and 29 years old who had mild COVID-19 (a few samples of this study predate the infection). Cell type and time point are not known. The CDR3 DNA follows: TGTGCCAGCTCATCTGATATGAACACTGAAGCTTTCTTT. Its translation: CASSSDMNTEAFF.